The clone carrying this T cell receptor (beta chain) has just a few counts. Its matching antigen is unknown. Looked up from germline, CDR1 is SGHVS and CDR2 is FQNEAQ. V lost 3 bases to trimming and J lost 7 bases; unmatched junction nucleotides: 22. The CDR3 is 20 residues long. TCRbeta library preparation incorporated unique molecular identifiers. Via MiXCR, TCRdb re-called the PCR reads, giving one row per CDR3 protein. The sample consists of fewer than 1 million distinct CDR3 sequences, approximately 15% of them appearing once. The data were obtained in a study of T-cell reconstitution after alpha-beta-depleted transplantation in children. Study-level results: Alpha-beta T cells about two months after transplant reportedly derived from several hundred expanded graft clones.

The material sequenced was PBMCs, mostly from graft donor cells, taken 360 days after TCRalphabeta/CD19-depleted stem cell transplant. The chain uses TRBV7-8 and TRBJ2-3, with 10 bases matching TRBD2. The receptor was isolated from a male patient under 18 who had a stem cell transplant for acute lymphoblastic leukemia, so the T cells may come from the graft donor. This CDR3 is CASSFLAQTFTSGTRHTQYF. The CDR3 DNA follows: TGTGCCAGCAGCTTTTTGGCCCAGACCTTTACTAGCGGGACTCGGCATACGCAGTATTTT.